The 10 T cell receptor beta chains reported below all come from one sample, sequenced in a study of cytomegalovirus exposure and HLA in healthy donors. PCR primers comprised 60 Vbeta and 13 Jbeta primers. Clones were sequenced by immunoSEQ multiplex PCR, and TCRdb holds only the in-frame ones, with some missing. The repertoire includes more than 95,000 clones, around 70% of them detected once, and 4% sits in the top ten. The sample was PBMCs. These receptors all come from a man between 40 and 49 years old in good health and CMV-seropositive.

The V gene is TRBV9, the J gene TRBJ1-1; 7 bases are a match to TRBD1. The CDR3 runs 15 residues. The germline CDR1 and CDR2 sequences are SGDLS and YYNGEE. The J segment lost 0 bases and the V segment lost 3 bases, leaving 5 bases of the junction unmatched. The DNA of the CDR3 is TGTGCCAGCAGCGGAGATACAGGGGTGAACACTGAAGCTTTCTTT. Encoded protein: CASSGDTGVNTEAFF.

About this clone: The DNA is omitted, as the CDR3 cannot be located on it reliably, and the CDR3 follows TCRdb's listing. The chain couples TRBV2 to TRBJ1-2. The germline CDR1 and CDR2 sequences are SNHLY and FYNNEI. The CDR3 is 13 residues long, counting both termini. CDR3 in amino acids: CASILGREDGYTF.

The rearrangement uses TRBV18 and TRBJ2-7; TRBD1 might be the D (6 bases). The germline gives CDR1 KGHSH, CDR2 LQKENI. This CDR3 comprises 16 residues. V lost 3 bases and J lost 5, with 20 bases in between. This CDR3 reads CASSPTDSPWGNEQYF. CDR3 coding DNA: TGTGCCAGCTCACCGACGGACAGCCCTTGGGGTAACGAGCAGTACTTC. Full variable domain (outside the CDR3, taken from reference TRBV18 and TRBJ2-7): NAGVMQNPRHLVRRRGQEARLRCSPMKGHSHVYWYRQLPEEGLKFMVYLQKENIIDESGMPKERFSAEFPKEGPSILRIQQVVRGDSAAYFCASSPTDSPWGNEQYFGPGTRLTVT.

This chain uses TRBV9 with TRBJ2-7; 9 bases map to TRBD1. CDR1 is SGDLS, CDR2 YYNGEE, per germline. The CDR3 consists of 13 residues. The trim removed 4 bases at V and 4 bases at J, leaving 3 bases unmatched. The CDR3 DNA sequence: TGTGCCAGCAGCTACGGACAGGGGTACGAGCAGTACTTC. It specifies CASSYGQGYEQYF.

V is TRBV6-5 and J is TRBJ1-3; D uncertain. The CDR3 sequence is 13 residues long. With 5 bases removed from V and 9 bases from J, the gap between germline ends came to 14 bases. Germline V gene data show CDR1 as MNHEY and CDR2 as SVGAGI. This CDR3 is CASSEGPRGTIYF. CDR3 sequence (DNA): TGTGCCAGCAGTGAAGGGCCCCGGGGCACCATATATTTT.

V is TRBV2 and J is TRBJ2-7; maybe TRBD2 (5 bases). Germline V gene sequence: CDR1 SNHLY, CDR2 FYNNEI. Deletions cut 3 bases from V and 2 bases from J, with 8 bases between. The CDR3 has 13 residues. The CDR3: CASSDAGPYEQYF. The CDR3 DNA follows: TGTGCCAGCAGTGACGCGGGCCCCTACGAGCAGTACTTC.

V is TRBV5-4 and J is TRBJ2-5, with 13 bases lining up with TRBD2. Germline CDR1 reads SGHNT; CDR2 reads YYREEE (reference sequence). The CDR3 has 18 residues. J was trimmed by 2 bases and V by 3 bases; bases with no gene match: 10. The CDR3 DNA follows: TGTGCCAGCAGCTCCTGGAAACTAGCGGGGGGGGAACAAGAGACCCAGTACTTC. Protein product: CASSSWKLAGGEQETQYF.

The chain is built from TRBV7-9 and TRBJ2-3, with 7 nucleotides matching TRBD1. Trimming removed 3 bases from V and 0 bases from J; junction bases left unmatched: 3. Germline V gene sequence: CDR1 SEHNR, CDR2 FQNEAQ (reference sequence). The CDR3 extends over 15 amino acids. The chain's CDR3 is CASSFGQASTDTQYF. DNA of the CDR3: TGTGCCAGCAGCTTCGGACAGGCCAGCACAGATACGCAGTATTTT.

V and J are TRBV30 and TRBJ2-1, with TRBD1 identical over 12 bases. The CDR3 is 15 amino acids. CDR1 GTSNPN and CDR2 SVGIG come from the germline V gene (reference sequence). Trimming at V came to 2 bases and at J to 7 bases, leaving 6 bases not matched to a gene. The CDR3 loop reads CAWSRGDRGLNEQFF. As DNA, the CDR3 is TGTGCCTGGAGTAGGGGGGACAGGGGGCTAAATGAGCAGTTCTTC.

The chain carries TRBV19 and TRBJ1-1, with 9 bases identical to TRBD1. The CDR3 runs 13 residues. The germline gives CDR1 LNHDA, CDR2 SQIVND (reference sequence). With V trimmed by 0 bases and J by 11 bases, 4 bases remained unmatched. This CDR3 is CASSIEQGAKAFF. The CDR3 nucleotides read TGTGCCAGTAGTATAGAACAGGGGGCGAAGGCTTTCTTT.